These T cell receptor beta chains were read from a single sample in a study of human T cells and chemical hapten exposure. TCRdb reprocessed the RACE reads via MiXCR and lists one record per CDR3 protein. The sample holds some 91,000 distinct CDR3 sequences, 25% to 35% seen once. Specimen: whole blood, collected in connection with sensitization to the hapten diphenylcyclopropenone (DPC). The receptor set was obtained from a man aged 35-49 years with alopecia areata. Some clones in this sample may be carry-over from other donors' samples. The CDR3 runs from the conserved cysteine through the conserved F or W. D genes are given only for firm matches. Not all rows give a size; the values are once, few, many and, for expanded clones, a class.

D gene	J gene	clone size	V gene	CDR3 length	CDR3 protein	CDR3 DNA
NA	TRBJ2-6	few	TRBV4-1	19	CASSQGLQGPGSGANVLTF	TGCGCCAGCAGCCAAGGGTTGCAGGGACCAGGATCTGGGGCCAACGTCCTGACTTTC
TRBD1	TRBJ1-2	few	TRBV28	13	CASRSSGQGVLFF	TGTGCCAGCAGAAGTTCGGGACAGGGGGTTTTATTTTTC
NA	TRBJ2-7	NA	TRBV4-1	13	CASSPPGGSEQYF	TGCGCCAGCAGCCCCCCGGGGGGCAGCGAGCAGTACTTC
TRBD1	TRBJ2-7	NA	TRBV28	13	CASSSGGNYEQYF	TGTGCCAGCAGTTCAGGGGGCAACTACGAGCAGTACTTC
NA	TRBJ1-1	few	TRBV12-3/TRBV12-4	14	CASTVQREDTEAFF	TGTGCCAGCACCGTACAGAGAGAGGACACTGAAGCTTTCTTT
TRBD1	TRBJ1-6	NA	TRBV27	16	CASRRQGSFYNSPLHF	TGTGCCAGCAGGCGACAGGGCTCTTTCTATAATTCACCCCTCCACTTT
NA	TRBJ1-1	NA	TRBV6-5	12	CASSKGRTEAFF	TGTGCCAGCAGTAAAGGGAGGACTGAAGCTTTCTTT
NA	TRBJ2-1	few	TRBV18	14	CASSNMNKAGEQFF	TGTGCCAGCTCAAACATGAACAAGGCGGGTGAGCAGTTCTTC
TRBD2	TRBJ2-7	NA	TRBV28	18	CASSLVFLAGTLSYEQYF	TGTGCCAGCAGTTTAGTGTTTCTAGCGGGGACCCTCTCCTACGAGCAGTACTTC
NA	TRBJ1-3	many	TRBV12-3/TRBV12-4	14	CASRTDSSGNTIYF	TGTGCCAGCAGGACGGATAGCTCTGGAAACACCATATATTTT
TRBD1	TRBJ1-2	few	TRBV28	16	CASSFGGQGTNYGYTF	TGTGCCAGCAGTTTTGGGGGACAGGGGACTAACTATGGCTACACCTTC
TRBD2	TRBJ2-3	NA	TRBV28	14	CASILAGGTDTQYF	TGTGCCAGCATCCTAGCGGGAGGAACAGATACGCAGTATTTT
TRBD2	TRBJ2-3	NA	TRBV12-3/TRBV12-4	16	CASSPLAGVRTDTQYF	TGTGCCAGCAGTCCCCTAGCGGGAGTGAGGACAGATACGCAGTATTTT
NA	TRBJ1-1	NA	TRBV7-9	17	CASSILSSGGPGTEAFF	TGTGCCAGCAGCATACTTTCCAGCGGGGGGCCTGGCACTGAAGCTTTCTTT
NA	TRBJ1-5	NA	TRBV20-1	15	CSAPQQGDPNQPQHF	TGCAGTGCCCCTCAACAAGGCGACCCCAATCAGCCCCAGCATTTT
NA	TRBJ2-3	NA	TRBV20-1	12	CSAGLSLDTQYF	TGCAGTGCTGGTTTGTCGCTGGATACGCAGTATTTT
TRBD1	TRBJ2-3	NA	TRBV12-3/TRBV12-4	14	CASSPGQGKDTQYF	TGTGCCAGCAGTCCCGGACAGGGGAAAGATACGCAGTATTTT
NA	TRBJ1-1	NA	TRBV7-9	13	CASSLAGSPGAFF	TGTGCCAGCAGCTTAGCGGGGTCCCCCGGAGCTTTCTTT
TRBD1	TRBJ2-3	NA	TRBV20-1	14	CSALDRVGTDTQYF	TGCAGTGCTCTGGACAGGGTCGGCACAGATACGCAGTATTTT
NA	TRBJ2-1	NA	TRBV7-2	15	CASSLTGESYNEQFF	TGTGCCAGCAGCTTAACGGGAGAGTCCTACAATGAGCAGTTCTTC
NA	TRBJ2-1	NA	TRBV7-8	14	CASSLGGRWEAALF	TGTGCCAGCAGCTTAGGGGGAAGGTGGGAGGCCGCCCTCTTC
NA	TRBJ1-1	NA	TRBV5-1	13	CASSSNMNTEAFF	TGCGCCAGCAGCTCCAACATGAACACTGAAGCTTTCTTT
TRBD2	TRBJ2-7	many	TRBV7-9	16	CASSLMPTSGSYEQYF	TGTGCCAGCAGCTTAATGCCGACTAGCGGATCCTACGAGCAGTACTTC
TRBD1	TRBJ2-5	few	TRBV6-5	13	CASSKTGRETQYF	TGTGCCAGCAGTAAGACAGGGCGGGAGACCCAGTACTTC
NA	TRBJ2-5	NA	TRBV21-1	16	CASSKQATGEQETQYF	TGTGCCAGCAGCAAGCAAGCGACAGGGGAGCAAGAGACCCAGTACTTC
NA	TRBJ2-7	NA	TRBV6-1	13	CASAGRTSYEQYF	TGTGCCAGCGCGGGTCGGACTTCCTACGAGCAGTACTTC
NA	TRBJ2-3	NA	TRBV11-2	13	CASSFVSTDTQYF	TGTGCCAGCAGCTTCGTTAGCACAGATACGCAGTATTTT
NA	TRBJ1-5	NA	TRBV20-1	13	CSAGYTSNQPQHF	TGCAGTGCTGGCTATACGAGCAATCAGCCCCAGCATTTT
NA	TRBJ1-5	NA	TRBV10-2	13	CASSVGGNQPQHF	TGCGCCAGCAGTGTTGGGGGAAATCAGCCCCAGCATTTT
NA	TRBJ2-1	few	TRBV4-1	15	CASSQVVLVDNEQFF	TGCGCCAGCAGCCAAGTTGTGCTAGTCGATAATGAGCAGTTCTTC
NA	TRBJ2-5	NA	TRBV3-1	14	CASSRAASDETQYF	TGTGCCAGCAGCCGCGCGGCATCGGATGAGACCCAGTACTTC
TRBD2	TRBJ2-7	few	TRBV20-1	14	CSCPRASGRNEQYF	TGCAGTTGCCCCCGGGCTAGCGGGAGGAACGAGCAGTACTTC
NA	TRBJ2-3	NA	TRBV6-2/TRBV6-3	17	CASNFALLQARTDTQYF	TGTGCCAGCAATTTCGCGCTTCTCCAGGCCCGCACAGATACGCAGTATTTT
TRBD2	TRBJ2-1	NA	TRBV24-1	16	CATSGASGSPYNEQFF	TGTGCCACCAGTGGCGCTAGCGGGAGTCCCTACAATGAGCAGTTCTTC
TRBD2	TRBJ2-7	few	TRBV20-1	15	CSASGLAGSSYEQYF	TGCAGTGCCTCTGGACTAGCGGGAAGCTCCTACGAGCAGTACTTC
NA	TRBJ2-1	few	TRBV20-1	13	CSASTLVHNEQFF	TGCAGTGCTAGCACGTTGGTCCACAATGAGCAGTTCTTC
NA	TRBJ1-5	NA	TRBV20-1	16	CSAREITLGGYQPQHF	TGCAGTGCTAGAGAAATTACCCTGGGAGGCTATCAGCCCCAGCATTTT
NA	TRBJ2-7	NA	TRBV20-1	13	CSARGSDYHEQYF	TGCAGTGCTAGAGGCTCCGACTATCACGAGCAGTACTTC
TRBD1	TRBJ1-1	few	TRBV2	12	CASSEGQNEAFF	TGTGCCAGCAGTGAGGGACAGAATGAAGCTTTCTTT
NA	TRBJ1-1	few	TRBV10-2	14	CASILAQGYTEAFF	TGCGCCAGCATTCTCGCACAGGGTTACACTGAAGCTTTCTTT
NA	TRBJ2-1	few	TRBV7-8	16	CASSSLSAGLYNEQFF	TGTGCCAGCAGCTCGCTCTCAGCGGGCCTCTACAATGAGCAGTTCTTC
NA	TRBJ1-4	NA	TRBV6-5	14	CASSYRTTGEKLFF	TGTGCCAGCAGTTACAGGACGACCGGTGAAAAACTGTTTTTT
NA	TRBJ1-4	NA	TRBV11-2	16	CASSQRRAATNEKLFF	TGTGCCAGCAGCCAGCGTCGGGCAGCAACTAATGAAAAACTGTTTTTT
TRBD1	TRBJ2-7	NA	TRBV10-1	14	CASSAGTGTYEQYF	TGCGCCAGCAGTGCCGGGACAGGGACCTACGAGCAGTACTTC
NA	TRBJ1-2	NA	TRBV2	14	CASSELPRAYGYTF	TGTGCCAGCAGTGAACTTCCCAGAGCCTATGGCTACACCTTC
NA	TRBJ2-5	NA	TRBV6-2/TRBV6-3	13	CASRPGEAETQYF	TGTGCCAGCAGGCCGGGGGAGGCGGAGACCCAGTACTTC
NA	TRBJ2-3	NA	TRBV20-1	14	CSARDWGSTDTQYF	TGCAGTGCTAGAGATTGGGGTAGCACAGATACGCAGTATTTT
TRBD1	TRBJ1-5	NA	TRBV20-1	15	CSAYSFRGLDQPQHF	TGCAGTGCTTATAGTTTCAGGGGGCTTGATCAGCCCCAGCATTTT
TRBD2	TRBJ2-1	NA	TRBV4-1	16	CASSHPTSGSYNEQFF	TGCGCCAGCAGCCACCCGACTAGCGGTTCCTACAATGAGCAGTTCTTC
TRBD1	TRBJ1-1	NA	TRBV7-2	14	CASSLRGQGAEAFF	TGTGCCAGCAGCTTAAGAGGACAGGGGGCTGAAGCTTTCTTT
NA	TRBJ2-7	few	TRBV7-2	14	CASSFGLGAYEQYF	TGTGCCAGCAGCTTTGGGCTAGGGGCCTACGAGCAGTACTTC
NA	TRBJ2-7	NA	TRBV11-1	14	CASSFPGAQNEQYF	TGTGCCAGCAGCTTCCCGGGGGCGCAGAACGAGCAGTACTTC
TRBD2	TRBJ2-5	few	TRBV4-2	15	CASSRLAPLQETQYF	TGTGCCAGCAGCCGACTAGCGCCACTCCAAGAGACCCAGTACTTC
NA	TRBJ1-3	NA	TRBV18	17	CASSLVGNRDSGNTIYF	TGTGCCAGCTCTCTGGTCGGTAACAGGGACTCTGGAAACACCATATATTTT
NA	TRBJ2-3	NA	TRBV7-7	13	CASRPGIGDTQYF	TGTGCCAGCAGACCGGGGATCGGAGATACGCAGTATTTT
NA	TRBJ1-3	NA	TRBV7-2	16	CASSLVGTGSGNTIYF	TGTGCCAGCAGCTTAGTGGGTACAGGGTCGGGAAACACCATATATTTT
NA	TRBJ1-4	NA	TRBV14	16	CASSQDSVEPTEKLFF	TGTGCCAGCAGCCAAGATTCGGTGGAGCCTACTGAAAAACTGTTTTTT
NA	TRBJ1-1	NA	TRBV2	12	CASSVLGDKPTF	TGTGCCAGCAGTGTACTGGGGGACAAACCCACCTTT
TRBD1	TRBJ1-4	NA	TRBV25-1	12	CASSGPTGWLFF	TGTGCCAGCAGTGGGCCGACAGGGTGGCTGTTTTTT
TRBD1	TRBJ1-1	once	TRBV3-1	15	CASSHPQGASTEAFF	TGTGCCAGCAGCCATCCACAGGGGGCGAGCACTGAAGCTTTCTTT